These T cell receptor beta chains were read from a single sample in a study of CD8+CD57+ T cells in acquired aplastic anemia. TCRdb redid the calling of the reads with MiXCR, one entry per CDR3 protein. The repertoire consists of under 350,000 distinct CDR3 sequences, with under 60% occurring once and the leading ten covering 1.3%. The sample comprised sorted CD4+, CD8+, or CD8+CD57+ T cells (not recorded which) from PBMCs. These receptor sequences come from a human donor with aplastic anemia. Each CDR3 is given with its conserved first and last residue. The order of the fields is V gene, CDR3 protein.

V: TRBV7-9
CDR3: CASSWDSSGYTF

V: TRBV10-3
CDR3: CAISDPTSLNEQFF

V: TRBV9
CDR3: CASSVSSGRGAQETQYF

V: TRBV7-9
CDR3: CASSPSRDRAQETQYF

V: TRBV5-4
CDR3: CASSIGGLAGGGELFF

V: TRBV2
CDR3: CASILAAGGSYNEQFF

V: TRBV5-1
CDR3: CASQRDPLFYEQYF

V: TRBV7-8
CDR3: CASSLRARDSNQPQHF

V: TRBV7-3
CDR3: CASSLSPVGGQNEKLFF

V: TRBV2
CDR3: CASKGQGRFAGNTIYF

V: TRBV15
CDR3: CATSRDQGGYETQYF

V: TRBV2
CDR3: CASSEGQGAYGYTF

V: TRBV2
CDR3: CASSDGRAAEKLFF

V: TRBV20-1
CDR3: CSARTGYEQYF

V: TRBV19
CDR3: CASSSVRGTEAFF

V: TRBV2
CDR3: CASKGTGIGGYTF

V: TRBV20-1
CDR3: CSARDPQGGKAAFF

V: TRBV6-5
CDR3: CASRSRDTELYEQYF

V: TRBV20-1
CDR3: CSAAAGPRDQPQHF

V: TRBV4-2
CDR3: CASSQTGGGGYSPLHF

V: TRBV20-1
CDR3: CSAREGLAFYEQYF

V: TRBV9
CDR3: CASSPRTGTSYGYAF

V: TRBV7-2
CDR3: CASSVRGTGDYEQYF